One sample yielded the 27 T cell receptor beta chains listed below, sequenced in a study of cytomegalovirus exposure and HLA in healthy donors. TCRdb keeps only in-frame clones here, not all; method: immunoSEQ multiplex PCR. The table includes 55,000 to 80,000 clones, about 95% detected once. The sample was PBMCs. The receptors originated from a man between 18 and 29 years old in good health and CMV-seronegative.

The chain couples TRBV4-2 to TRBJ2-7, with D perhaps TRBD2 (5 bases). The CDR3 spans 15 residues. Trimming removed 0 bases at V and 4 bases at J, with 13 bases between. CDR1 is LGHNA and CDR2 is YNFKEQ in the germline V gene. The CDR3 DNA follows: TGTGCCAGCAGCCAAGATCGAAGAGGGATTTACGAGCAGTACTTC. Protein sequence: CASSQDRRGIYEQYF.

The chain combines TRBV28 with TRBJ1-3; 7 nucleotides agree with TRBD1. The CDR3 length is 15 residues. CDR1 is MDHEN, CDR2 SYDVKM, per germline. V shed 3 bases, J shed 3 bases, and the junction held 5 bases outside the gene matches. The CDR3 DNA reads as TGTGCCAGCAGTTTCCGGACAGGCTATGGAAACACCATATATTTT. Translated: CASSFRTGYGNTIYF.

The CDR3 nucleotides are TGTGCCAGCAGCTTAGCGCAGGGTTTGACCGGGGAGCTGTTTTTT. This translates into CASSLAQGLTGELFF. The J gene is TRBJ2-2, the V gene TRBV7-6, with D possibly being TRBD1 (5 bases). Deletions cut 0 bases from V and 5 bases from J, with 10 bases between. Germline V gene lookup returns CDR1 SGHVS and CDR2 FNYEAQ. The CDR3 extends over 15 amino acids.

This clone was seen only once. The chain carries TRBV5-6 and TRBJ2-1; TRBD1 agrees at 9 bases. This CDR3 is 12 amino acids long. Germline V gene lookup returns CDR1 SGHDT and CDR2 YYEEEE. Trimming cost V 4 bases and J 16 bases; bases outside gene matches: 9. In DNA, the CDR3 is TGTGCCAGCAGCCTGGGACAGGGAGTAAAATTCTTC. This codes for CASSLGQGVKFF.

The table lists this clone with a few counts. CDR3 sequence (DNA): TGCGCCAGCAGCCAAGATCTGGACTCTTACAATGAGCAGTTCTTC. It translates to CASSQDLDSYNEQFF. The J gene is TRBJ2-1, the V gene TRBV4-1, with TRBD2 as a possible D gene (5 bases). This CDR3 has 15 amino acids. Trimming removed 0 bases at V and 4 bases at J, with 10 bases between. Germline-derived CDR1 and CDR2 are MGHRA and YSYEKL.

The rearrangement joins TRBV4-3 to TRBJ2-5; 7 bases align to TRBD1. Trimming at V came to 3 bases and at J to 5 bases, leaving 12 bases not matched to a gene. Germline V gene lookup returns CDR1 LGHNA and CDR2 YSLEER. The CDR3 contains 16 residues. CDR3: CASSQEWNRGPETQYF. The CDR3 DNA follows: TGCGCCAGCAGCCAGGAGTGGAACAGGGGACCCGAGACCCAGTACTTC.

The table lists this clone with a few counts. This rearrangement joins TRBV7-8 to TRBJ2-5; 8 nucleotides align to TRBD2. J gave up 7 bases and V 5 bases, and 15 bases lay outside the gene matches. This CDR3 spans 16 amino acids. CDR1 and CDR2 from the germline V gene are SGHVS and FQNEAQ. The CDR3 nucleotides are TGTGCCAGCAGCCCCAGTGGGGGACTAGGCCTTGGGACCCAGTACTTC. It is translated as CASSPSGGLGLGTQYF.

J is TRBJ1-2 and V is TRBV7-9; TRBD1 might be the D (5 bases). V was cut by 7 bases and J by 4 bases, with 13 bases left in between. The CDR3 sequence is 13 residues long. Germline CDR1 reads SEHNR; CDR2 reads FQNEAQ (reference sequence). CDR3 nucleotides: TGTGCCAGCAACACAGGATCGATCTATGGCTACACCTTC. Translating gives CASNTGSIYGYTF.

This chain links TRBV10-3 with TRBJ1-1; 8 positions match TRBD1. Germline V gives CDR1 ENHRY, CDR2 SYGVKD. J lost 1 base, V lost 6 bases, and 4 bases had no gene match. This CDR3 contains 14 residues. CDR3 protein: CAISSDRENTEAFF. The DNA of the CDR3 is TGTGCCATCAGCTCGGACAGGGAGAACACTGAAGCTTTCTTT.

The rearrangement joins TRBV9 to TRBJ2-1, with 11 bases aligning to TRBD1. Germline CDR1 and CDR2: SGDLS and YYNGEE. J was trimmed by 5 bases and V by 4 bases; bases with no gene match: 8. This CDR3 is 16 amino acids long. As DNA, the CDR3 is TGTGCCAGCAGCCTGGGGACAGGGGGGGCGAACAATGAGCAGTTCTTC. Translation: CASSLGTGGANNEQFF.

The chain combines TRBV7-8 with TRBJ2-7; no definite D call. Trimming pared 6 bases from V and 2 bases from J, leaving 17 bases between. The CDR3 has 15 amino acids. Per germline, CDR1 SGHVS and CDR2 FQNEAQ. The CDR3, as DNA: TGTGCCAGCAGATCCTCCCGACACGGAACCTACGAGCAGTACTTC. Protein sequence: CASRSSRHGTYEQYF.

The gene calls are TRBV4-2 and TRBJ1-1, with 9 nucleotides matching TRBD1. This CDR3 is built from 14 residues. Germline lookup yields CDR1 LGHNA and CDR2 YNFKEQ. The J segment lost 5 bases and the V segment lost 0 bases, leaving 1 base of the junction unmatched. The CDR3 region has the DNA TGTGCCAGCAGCCAAGACGGACAGGGGACTGAAGCTTTCTTT. Translation gives CASSQDGQGTEAFF.

V and J are TRBV11-2 and TRBJ2-7; D is perhaps TRBD2 (5 bases). Looked up from germline, CDR1 is SGHAT and CDR2 is FQNNGV. The V end lost 3 bases, the J end lost 3 bases, and 18 bases lay between the germline ends. CDR3 length: 16 residues. CDR3 nucleotide sequence: TGTGCCAGCAGCTTGAGTCCCGGGGTCGTAATCTACGAGCAGTACTTC. It translates to CASSLSPGVVIYEQYF.

V is TRBV28 and J is TRBJ2-3, with D maybe TRBD1 (7 bases). Trimming pared 11 bases from V and 9 bases from J, leaving 12 bases between. The CDR3 is 10 amino acids. Per germline, CDR1 MDHEN and CDR2 SYDVKM. CDR3 sequence reads: CASRGVTQYF. Here the CDR3 DNA reads TGTGCCTCCAGGGGGGTAACGCAGTATTTT.

The chain is built from TRBV7-3 and TRBJ1-2; no clear D gene. Germline loops: CDR1 SGHTA, CDR2 FQGTGA. V was shortened by 5 bases and J by 8 bases, with 18 bases between the two germline ends. CDR3 length: 14 amino acids. This CDR3 is CASSPLLRASGYTF. CDR3 DNA: TGTGCCAGCAGCCCCCTATTGAGGGCTAGCGGCTACACCTTC.

The chain combines TRBV5-4 with TRBJ2-1, with TRBD2 matching 15 bases. CDR1 and CDR2 from the germline V gene are SGHNT and YYREEE (reference sequence). This CDR3 is 16 amino acids long. The trim removed 4 bases at V and 10 bases at J, leaving 9 bases unmatched. This CDR3 is CASSTGLAGGPGEQFF. CDR3 sequence (DNA): TGTGCCAGCAGCACAGGACTAGCGGGGGGGCCAGGCGAGCAGTTCTTC.

V is TRBV9 and J is TRBJ2-2; TRBD1 matches 12 bases. Germline V lookup: CDR1 SGDLS, CDR2 YYNGEE. V lost 3 bases to trimming and J lost 5 bases; unmatched junction nucleotides: 8. The CDR3 is made up of 17 amino acids. CDR3 loop: CASSGRWDRGRTGELFF. DNA of the CDR3: TGTGCCAGCAGCGGAAGGTGGGACAGGGGGCGAACCGGGGAGCTGTTTTTT.

The CDR3 DNA is TGTGCCAGCAGCTTAGAATCGGGGGTTGCGGGAAACACCATATATTTT. This encodes CASSLESGVAGNTIYF. V and J are TRBV7-9 and TRBJ1-3, with D possibly matching TRBD1 (5 bases). From germline, CDR1 is SEHNR and CDR2 FQNEAQ (reference sequence). The germline V and J ends were trimmed by 1 base and 4 bases, with 14 bases remaining between them. The CDR3 consists of 16 residues.

The J gene is TRBJ2-2, the V gene TRBV7-2, with a weak D call TRBD1 (5 bases). Per the germline V gene, CDR1 is SGHTA and CDR2 is FQGNSA. CDR3 length equals 16 residues. Trimming cost V 1 base and J 5 bases, with 14 bases left between them. The CDR3: CASSLGRGAWTGELFF. For the CDR3, the DNA is TGTGCCAGCAGCTTAGGAAGGGGCGCCTGGACCGGGGAGCTGTTTTTT.

The table lists this clone with a count of one. The chain is built from TRBV5-1 and TRBJ2-1, with 12 nucleotides matching TRBD2. J lost 8 bases, V lost 4 bases, and 7 bases had no gene match. CDR1 is SGHRS and CDR2 is YFSETQ in the germline V gene. The CDR3 extends over 15 amino acids. CDR3 DNA: TGCGCCAGCAGCACAACTAGCGGGGGGCCCGATGAGCAGTTCTTC. Translation gives CASSTTSGGPDEQFF. Drawing the rest from reference TRBV5-1 and TRBJ2-1, the complete variable domain is KAGVTQTPRYLIKTRGQQVTLSCSPISGHRSVSWYQQTPGQGLQFLFEYFSETQRNKGNFPGRFSGRQFSNSRSEMNVSTLELGDSALYLCASSTTSGGPDEQFFGPGTRLTVL.

The chain uses TRBV28 and TRBJ1-3, with D unresolved. The germline CDR1 and CDR2 sequences are MDHEN and SYDVKM. This CDR3 has 14 residues. Trimming pared 6 bases from V and 4 bases from J, leaving 13 bases between. This chain's CDR3 is CASSQVIGGNTIYF. CDR3 DNA sequence: TGTGCCAGCAGCCAAGTTATCGGGGGAAACACCATATATTTT. Based on the CDR3 plus reference TRBV28 and TRBJ1-3, the full variable domain is DVKVTQSSRYLVKRTGEKVFLECVQDMDHENMFWYRQDPGLGLRLIYFSYDVKMKEKGDIPEGYSVSREKKERFSLILESASTNQTSMYLCASSQVIGGNTIYFGEGSWLTVV.

J is TRBJ1-1 and V is TRBV11-1; possible D gene TRBD1, 6 bases. Trimming removed 2 bases at V and 4 bases at J, with 14 bases between. The CDR3 length is 15 residues. Germline V gene lookup returns CDR1 SGHAT and CDR2 FQDESV (reference sequence). This CDR3 is CASSLTAGVVTEAFF. The CDR3 region has the DNA TGTGCCAGCAGCTTAACGGCAGGGGTGGTCACTGAAGCTTTCTTT. The variable domain in full, completed from reference TRBV11-1 and TRBJ1-1, reads EAEVAQSPRYKITEKSQAVAFWCDPISGHATLYWYRQILGQGPELLVQFQDESVVDDSQLPKDRFSAERLKGVDSTLKIQPAELGDSAMYLCASSLTAGVVTEAFFGQGTRLTVV.

A remark on this clone: In the same sample, other DNA sequences code for this CDR3. The genes are TRBV27 and TRBJ2-2; D is perhaps TRBD1 (5 bases). The CDR3 has 14 residues. V lost 6 bases, J lost 1 base, and 9 bases lay in between. Germline CDR1 is MNHEY and CDR2 is SMNVEV (reference sequence). CDR3 amino acids: CASSLGQNTGELFF. CDR3 nucleotide sequence: TGTGCCAGCAGCCTTGGACAGAACACCGGGGAGCTGTTTTTT.

The chain is built from TRBV27 and TRBJ1-1, with D perhaps matching TRBD1 (5 bases). V shed 2 bases and J shed 10 bases, with 17 bases lying between them. CDR1 MNHEY and CDR2 SMNVEV come from the germline V gene (reference sequence). The CDR3 has 14 amino acids. The CDR3 region has the DNA TGTGCCAGCAGTTTAGCGGTTGGGGCTGTAGTAGCTTTCTTT. Translation: CASSLAVGAVVAFF.

This chain joins TRBV6-5 and TRBJ1-4; no firm D call. V was cut by 8 bases and J by 0 bases, with 10 bases left in between. The germline V gene has CDR1 MNHEY and CDR2 SVGAGI. The CDR3 runs 14 residues. The CDR3 sequence: CASRRSATNEKLFF. Written as DNA, the CDR3 is TGTGCCAGCCGTCGCAGTGCAACTAATGAAAAACTGTTTTTT.

This chain links TRBV4-2 with TRBJ2-7, with D possibly TRBD1 on 5 matching bases. Germline loops: CDR1 LGHNA, CDR2 YNFKEQ. The CDR3 has 14 amino acids. V lost 0 bases, J lost 6 bases, and 12 bases lay in between. Here the CDR3 DNA reads TGTGCCAGCAGCCAAGACCAGGGAACTTTCGAGCAGTACTTC. This sequence encodes CASSQDQGTFEQYF.

This clone occurred a few times. The chain employs TRBV4-2 and TRBJ1-5, with TRBD1 as a possible D gene (5 bases). Germline V gives CDR1 LGHNA, CDR2 YNFKEQ. This CDR3 spans 16 amino acids. Trimming cost V 3 bases and J 5 bases, with 17 bases left between them. In nucleotides, the CDR3 is TGTGCCAGCAGCCAGGCCGTAGGGGAAAGGGATCAGCCCCAGCATTTT. Translated, it gives CASSQAVGERDQPQHF.